These 32 T cell receptor beta chains originate from one sample sequenced in a study of siplizumab effects on memory and regulatory T cells. Method: immunoSEQ multiplex PCR; TCRdb's copy keeps in-frame clones and lacks some. The table records over 70,000 clones, approximately 90% of them present only once. The sequenced sample was CD4+ T cells sorted from blood. The receptors originated from a human donor in good health.

The count of this clone is one. This chain links TRBV27 with TRBJ2-7, with D hard to call. Germline CDR1 and CDR2: MNHEY and SMNVEV (reference sequence). V lost 9 bases and J lost 5, with 5 bases in between. The CDR3 loop spans 9 amino acids. DNA for the CDR3: TGTGCCAGAGAGGACGAGCAGTACTTC. Translation gives CAREDEQYF.

The chain has TRBV11-3 and TRBJ1-1; D perhaps matches TRBD1 (6 bases). In germline, CDR1 is SGHNT, CDR2 YENEEA. This CDR3 contains 12 residues. Trimming stripped 4 bases from V and 11 bases from J, with 14 bases between. The CDR3 region is CASSSRPGAAFF. CDR3 sequence (DNA): TGTGCCAGCAGCTCAAGACCAGGGGCGGCTTTCTTT.

V gene TRBV15 combines with J gene TRBJ2-7, with TRBD2 identical over 7 bases. This CDR3 comprises 16 residues. The germline gives CDR1 LNHNV, CDR2 YYDKDF (reference sequence). V trimming: 5 bases; J trimming: 4 bases; junction bases outside the gene matches: 14. The CDR3 nucleotides read TGTGCCACCAGCCGAGCGGGGTGGCAGGGAGGGTACGAGCAGTACTTC. It translates to CATSRAGWQGGYEQYF.

This chain connects TRBV6-1 to TRBJ2-7; TRBD1 is a possible D gene (5 bases). Per germline, CDR1 MNHNS and CDR2 SASEGT. V lost 4 bases and J 2 bases, leaving 12 bases between the germline ends. The length of the CDR3 is 14 residues. The CDR3 coding sequence is TGTGCCAGCAGTGTACAGGTTCCTACCTACGAGCAGTACTTC. Translated: CASSVQVPTYEQYF.

This clone was observed once. The V and J genes are TRBV5-4 and TRBJ2-3; tentatively, D is TRBD1 (5 bases). Germline assignment: CDR1 SGHNT and CDR2 YYREEE (reference sequence). The CDR3 sequence is 13 residues long. Trimming shortened V by 0 bases and J by 3 bases, and 5 bases separated the two germline ends. The CDR3 loop is CASSLEGTDTQYF. Written as DNA, the CDR3 is TGTGCCAGCAGCTTGGAGGGGACAGATACGCAGTATTTT.

The chain has TRBV28 and TRBJ2-1, with TRBD1 identical over 7 bases. Germline V gene sequence: CDR1 MDHEN, CDR2 SYDVKM. V was pared by 6 bases and J by 4 bases, with 9 bases of the junction left unmatched. The CDR3 extends over 15 amino acids. The chain's CDR3 is CASSLRTGPYNEQFF. CDR3 in DNA: TGTGCCAGCAGCCTAAGGACAGGCCCATACAATGAGCAGTTCTTC. The variable domain in full, with the rest retrieved from reference TRBV28 and TRBJ2-1, is DVKVTQSSRYLVKRTGEKVFLECVQDMDHENMFWYRQDPGLGLRLIYFSYDVKMKEKGDIPEGYSVSREKKERFSLILESASTNQTSMYLCASSLRTGPYNEQFFGPGTRLTVL.

V and J are TRBV19 and TRBJ2-1; TRBD2 matches at 10 bases. Trimming took 2 bases from V and 5 from J; bases not matched to a gene: 3. The V gene's germline CDR1 is LNHDA and CDR2 SQIVND (reference sequence). This CDR3 contains 15 residues. CDR3 amino acids: CASSITSGTHNEQFF. In DNA, the CDR3 is TGTGCCAGTAGTATAACTAGCGGGACTCACAATGAGCAGTTCTTC.

The CDR3, as DNA: TGTGCCAGCAGTTCATGGGCAGGGGGACTGAACACTGAAGCTTTCTTT. It specifies CASSSWAGGLNTEAFF. The chain couples TRBV28 to TRBJ1-1, with 7 bases that match TRBD1. Germline V gene data show CDR1 as MDHEN and CDR2 as SYDVKM. With 4 bases clipped from V and 0 bases from J, the junction kept 8 bases outside the gene matches. The CDR3 covers 16 residues.

The V and J genes are TRBV6-1 and TRBJ2-7; the D gene is possibly TRBD1 (7 bases). V was shortened by 8 bases and J by 5 bases, with 19 bases between the two germline ends. The CDR3 runs to 14 residues. Germline lookup yields CDR1 MNHNS and CDR2 SASEGT. CDR3 DNA sequence: TGTGCCAGCCGATCGGAGGGGGCGTTGGACGAGCAGTACTTC. Its translation is CASRSEGALDEQYF.

V usage is TRBV7-2 and J usage is TRBJ2-2; tentative D call: TRBD1 (6 bases). Germline V gene data show CDR1 as SGHTA and CDR2 as FQGNSA. Trimming removed 2 bases from V and 4 bases from J, with 14 bases in between. The CDR3 covers 16 residues. CDR3: CASSLLSLGGTGELFF. The CDR3 region has the DNA TGTGCCAGCAGCTTACTTTCTCTAGGGGGCACCGGGGAGCTGTTTTTT.

The rearrangement joins TRBV11-2 to TRBJ2-1; a possible D gene is TRBD2 (7 bases). The V gene's germline CDR1 is SGHAT and CDR2 FQNNGV. This CDR3 region has 14 residues. Deletions cut 5 bases from V and 5 bases from J, with 13 bases between. The CDR3 bases are TGTGCCAGCAGCCCGTCGGGGGGCAACAATGAGCAGTTCTTC. It specifies CASSPSGGNNEQFF.

The J gene is TRBJ2-2, the V gene TRBV5-4; D is unresolved. The CDR3 has 13 residues. The germline V and J ends were trimmed by 0 bases and 9 bases, with 9 bases remaining between them. CDR1 is SGHNT and CDR2 is YYREEE in the germline V gene (reference sequence). In DNA form, the CDR3 reads TGTGCCAGCAGCTTGGCGGGTAGCAGGGAGCTGTTTTTT. Translation gives CASSLAGSRELFF. Together with reference TRBV5-4 and TRBJ2-2, the CDR3 gives the full variable domain: ETGVTQSPTHLIKTRGQQVTLRCSSQSGHNTVSWYQQALGQGPQFIFQYYREEENGRGNFPPRFSGLQFPNYSSELNVNALELDDSALYLCASSLAGSRELFFGEGSRLTVL.

The rearrangement links TRBV29-1 to TRBJ2-2, with 8 bases matching TRBD1. CDR3 size: 15 residues. Per the germline V gene, CDR1 is SQVTM and CDR2 is ANQGSEA. Losses at the gene ends were 4 bases for V and 1 base for J; bases not matched to a gene: 5. Here the CDR3 reads CSVGDGTGNTGELFF. The DNA of the CDR3 is TGCAGCGTTGGGGATGGGACAGGGAACACCGGGGAGCTGTTTTTT.

The chain carries TRBV2 and TRBJ2-7, with TRBD2 matching 10 bases. The CDR3 length is 18 residues. The J segment lost 4 bases and the V segment lost 0 bases, leaving 12 bases of the junction unmatched. Germline V gives CDR1 SNHLY, CDR2 FYNNEI. The CDR3 DNA sequence: TGTGCCAGCAGTGAAGCAGGTTTTAGCGGGAGGACCAGGTACGAGCAGTACTTC. Amino acid sequence: CASSEAGFSGRTRYEQYF.

This clone has a handful of counts. The rearrangement joins TRBV18 to TRBJ1-2; D call uncertain. V shed 3 bases and J shed 8 bases, with 16 bases lying between them. The CDR3 has 14 residues. In germline, CDR1 is KGHSH, CDR2 LQKENI. CDR3 DNA: TGTGCCAGCTCACCCAACCGGGCCGAGGGAGGCTACACCTTC. Its translation: CASSPNRAEGGYTF.

The J gene is TRBJ1-1, the V gene TRBV11-2; maybe TRBD1 (6 bases). The length of the CDR3 is 15 residues. Trimming took 2 bases from V and 0 from J, leaving 10 bases between them. In germline, CDR1 is SGHAT, CDR2 FQNNGV. The CDR3 sequence: CASSLRTALNTEAFF. The CDR3, as DNA: TGTGCCAGCAGCTTAAGGACAGCTTTGAACACTGAAGCTTTCTTT.

The chain is built from TRBV7-2 and TRBJ2-7; TRBD1 matches at 7 bases. This CDR3 has 15 residues. The V gene's germline CDR1 is SGHTA and CDR2 FQGNSA. The trim removed 3 bases at V and 5 bases at J, leaving 10 bases unmatched. CDR3: CASSFETGWFHEQYF. DNA for the CDR3: TGTGCCAGCAGCTTTGAGACAGGGTGGTTCCACGAGCAGTACTTC.

The chain has TRBV7-9 and TRBJ2-7, with 7 bases fitting TRBD1. Trimming removed 5 bases from V and 4 bases from J; junction bases left unmatched: 5. From germline, CDR1 is SEHNR and CDR2 FQNEAQ (reference sequence). The CDR3 is 13 amino acids. The DNA of the CDR3 is TGTGCCAGCAGCGGACAGGCGAATTACGAGCAGTACTTC. Translation gives CASSGQANYEQYF.

The chain recombines TRBV5-6 with TRBJ1-2, with D unclear. The V end was cut by 0 bases, the J end by 7 bases, with 10 bases between. The CDR3 runs to 13 residues. The V gene's germline CDR1 is SGHDT and CDR2 YYEEEE. CDR3 region: CASSLGRFGGYTF. The CDR3, as DNA: TGTGCCAGCAGCTTGGGGAGGTTCGGTGGCTACACCTTC.

The rearrangement joins TRBV7-3 to TRBJ2-1; D is unclear. The CDR3 is 13 amino acids. V lost 5 bases, J lost 0 bases, and 5 bases lay in between. Germline CDR1 SGHTA, CDR2 FQGTGA. CDR3 DNA: TGTGCCAGCAGCCCCGGCTCCTACAATGAGCAGTTCTTC. It yields the protein CASSPGSYNEQFF.

This clone turned up a few times. This rearrangement joins TRBV7-2 to TRBJ2-5; no definite D call. The CDR3 has 15 residues. CDR1 and CDR2 from the germline V gene are SGHTA and FQGNSA. Trimming stripped 4 bases from V and 1 base from J, with 13 bases between. The CDR3 nucleotides read TGTGCCAGCAGCTCTGGGCGGCCGGTCCAAGAGACCCAGTACTTC. This gives the protein CASSSGRPVQETQYF.

This chain links TRBV15 with TRBJ2-5; TRBD1 might be the D (7 bases). The germline gives CDR1 LNHNV, CDR2 YYDKDF (reference sequence). Trimming cost V 3 bases and J 5 bases, with 25 bases left between them. The CDR3 covers 18 residues. The CDR3, as DNA: TGTGCCACCAGCAGTGGCGAGAGTCAGGGGGGAGTAGGGGAGACCCAGTACTTC. Its translation is CATSSGESQGGVGETQYF.

This clone was counted once. The rearrangement joins TRBV2 to TRBJ2-2; 11 positions match TRBD2. Per the germline V gene, CDR1 is SNHLY and CDR2 is FYNNEI. This CDR3 spans 15 amino acids. V lost 8 bases and J lost 2; bases outside the gene matches: 4. The CDR3 protein is CASGTSGINTGELFF. The DNA for the CDR3 is TGTGCCAGCGGGACTAGCGGTATCAACACCGGGGAGCTGTTTTTT.

The V call is TRBV7-9, the J call TRBJ2-3; D call uncertain. Looked up from germline, CDR1 is SEHNR and CDR2 is FQNEAQ (reference sequence). The CDR3 is 14 amino acids. V lost 11 bases and J lost 0, with 15 bases in between. In nucleotides, the CDR3 is TGTGCCGGCACCTGGCCAACTAGCACAGATACGCAGTATTTT. Encoded protein: CAGTWPTSTDTQYF.

V is TRBV6-6 and J is TRBJ2-3, with D possibly called TRBD1 or TRBD2 (5 bases each). Trimming stripped 8 bases from V and 4 bases from J, with 16 bases between. CDR3 length: 14 residues. Germline lookup yields CDR1 MNHNY and CDR2 SVGAGI (reference sequence). CDR3 in amino acids: CASGVRDGSDTQYF. The CDR3 DNA follows: TGTGCCAGCGGAGTTAGGGACGGATCAGATACGCAGTATTTT.

The V gene is TRBV6-1, the J gene TRBJ1-1, with TRBD1 as a possible D gene (6 bases). The CDR3 covers 12 residues. The V end lost 6 bases, the J end lost 7 bases, and 12 bases lay between the germline ends. CDR1 MNHNS and CDR2 SASEGT come from the germline V gene. The CDR3 sequence is CASSPQGREAFF. The CDR3 nucleotides are TGTGCCAGCAGCCCCCAGGGGCGTGAAGCTTTCTTT.

The chain links TRBV11-3 to TRBJ2-3; TRBD2 agrees at 13 bases. Losses at the gene ends were 3 bases for V and 4 bases for J; bases not matched to a gene: 1. CDR1 is SGHNT and CDR2 is YENEEA in the germline V gene. The CDR3 loop spans 15 amino acids. The CDR3 nucleotides read TGTGCCAGCAGCTTGGGACTAGCGGGATCAGATACGCAGTATTTT. Protein product: CASSLGLAGSDTQYF.

The chain joins TRBV7-2 to TRBJ2-7, with TRBD2 matching 11 bases. Germline values: CDR1 SGHTA, CDR2 FQGNSA. The CDR3 contains 15 residues. V shed 2 bases, J shed 6 bases, and the junction held 6 bases outside the gene matches. CDR3 loop: CASSLTGTSGVEQYF. CDR3 in DNA: TGTGCCAGCAGCTTAACCGGGACTAGCGGAGTCGAGCAGTACTTC.

This chain uses TRBV9 with TRBJ1-2; D is undetermined. Between the trimmed V and J ends, which lost 0 bases and 8 bases, there was a span of 11 bases. The CDR3 covers 13 residues. The V gene's germline CDR1 is SGDLS and CDR2 YYNGEE. CDR3 DNA sequence: TGTGCCAGCAGCGTAGCAACAGCTTGGGGCTACACCTTC. It translates to CASSVATAWGYTF.

J is TRBJ1-2 and V is TRBV6-5; TRBD1 matches at 8 bases. The CDR3 is 15 residues long. Trimming took 6 bases from V and 4 from J; bases not matched to a gene: 10. The germline V gene has CDR1 MNHEY and CDR2 SVGAGI. The CDR3 sequence: CASSSGQGRVYGYTF. DNA for the CDR3: TGTGCCAGCAGCTCCGGACAGGGCCGAGTCTATGGCTACACCTTC.

This chain uses TRBV29-1 with TRBJ2-3; 7 bases are shared with TRBD1. The V and J ends lost 7 bases and 3 bases, in that order; junction bases with no gene match: 10. From germline, CDR1 is SQVTM and CDR2 ANQGSEA. The CDR3 totals 14 residues. CDR3: CSARTRQGTDTQYF. Here the CDR3 DNA reads TGCAGCGCCAGAACTCGACAGGGTACAGATACGCAGTATTTT.

This clone occurred once. The chain employs TRBV7-3 and TRBJ2-1; D is undetermined. V lost 5 bases, J lost 2 bases, and 7 bases lay in between. CDR1 is SGHTA and CDR2 is FQGTGA in the germline V gene. The CDR3 runs 13 residues. CDR3 sequence reads: CASSLGTYNEQFF. CDR3 bases: TGTGCCAGCAGCCTAGGGACCTACAATGAGCAGTTCTTC.